The subject of this entry is one TCR beta chain. The length of the CDR3 is 14 residues. Between the trimmed V and J ends, which lost 2 bases and 5 bases, there was a span of 11 bases. Germline-derived CDR1 and CDR2 are MGHRA and YSYEKL. The record originates from a study of control samples from healthy donors and cancer patients. Produced via immunoSEQ multiplex PCR; TCRdb's table is partial and in-frame only. The profile covers 120,000 to 150,000 clones, with approximately 93% appearing a single time and 5% to 7% taken by the ten largest. This sequence joins TRBV4-1 and TRBJ2-3; D gene uncertain. This receptor was identified in a man aged 18 to 29 in good health. The specimen was blood. CDR3 nucleotide sequence: TGCGCCAGCAGCCAAACCCCACGACGAGATACGCAGTATTTT. This gives the protein CASSQTPRRDTQYF.